This entry lists 30 T cell receptor beta chains sequenced from one sample in a study of blood T cell repertoires in COVID-19. Clones were read by immunoSEQ multiplex PCR, and TCRdb kept only the in-frame ones, dropping some. Here the sample spans roughly 300,000 clones, around 86% being singletons. The sample taken for sequencing was peripheral blood. The receptors were sampled from a woman aged 55-69 years with active or convalescent COVID-19.

The chain employs TRBV7-2 and TRBJ2-5; TRBD2 agrees at 9 bases. The germline CDR1 and CDR2 sequences are SGHTA and FQGNSA. Unmatched junction bases numbered 10, after V lost 4 bases and J lost 4 bases. CDR3 size: 16 residues. The CDR3 loop is CASSSLWGAGGETQYF. For the CDR3, the DNA is TGTGCCAGCAGCTCCCTCTGGGGAGCGGGGGGAGAGACCCAGTACTTC.

V is TRBV27 and J is TRBJ1-1; no clear D. The CDR3 loop spans 15 amino acids. Trimming took off 3 bases at V and 1 base at J, with 12 bases between the two ends. Germline V gives CDR1 MNHEY, CDR2 SMNVEV (reference sequence). CDR3 sequence reads: CASSFFYFPNTEAFF. In DNA, the CDR3 is TGTGCCAGCAGTTTCTTTTACTTTCCGAACACTGAAGCTTTCTTT.

This clone has more than one count but fewer than ten. J is TRBJ2-1 and V is TRBV4-3, with 8 bases identical to TRBD2. There are 14 residues in the CDR3. Germline CDR1 reads LGHNA; CDR2 reads YSLEER. The V and J ends lost 0 bases and 15 bases, in that order; junction bases with no gene match: 10. The CDR3 region is CASSQDLGERGRFF. The CDR3 DNA follows: TGCGCCAGCAGCCAAGATTTAGGGGAGCGGGGGCGGTTCTTC.

This chain uses TRBV5-1 with TRBJ2-5; D is unresolved. Germline loops: CDR1 SGHRS, CDR2 YFSETQ. The V end lost 4 bases, the J end lost 3 bases, and 10 bases lay between the germline ends. The CDR3 is made up of 13 amino acids. CDR3 coding DNA: TGCGCCAGCAGCGATCGCGTGGAAGAGACCCAGTACTTC. Protein: CASSDRVEETQYF.

The genes are TRBV12-5 and TRBJ2-1; D ambiguous. The V and J ends lost 7 bases and 2 bases respectively, with 12 bases between them. CDR1 and CDR2 (germline): LGHNT, FRNRAP. The CDR3 has 14 amino acids. The DNA for the CDR3 is TGTGCTAGTGCCGTTAACAGAGCCTACAATGAGCAGTTCTTC. It is translated as CASAVNRAYNEQFF.

This sequence joins TRBV12-2 and TRBJ1-6; the table's D call, TRBD1, was not checked against the DNA. TRBV12-2 is flagged as a pseudogene. This CDR3 has 19 residues. The CDR3 nucleotides are TGTGCAAGTCGCTTCAGACCGTCTCGACAGGGCCTCGATAATTCACCCCTCCACTTT. Protein sequence: CASRFRPSRQGLDNSPLHF.

This clone was recorded a few times. The chain couples TRBV11-3 to TRBJ2-7; 7 nucleotides align to TRBD1. Trimming at V came to 4 bases and at J to 5 bases, leaving 5 bases not matched to a gene. CDR1 and CDR2 from the germline V gene are SGHNT and YENEEA. The CDR3 runs to 13 residues. The CDR3 reads CASSSNRGNEQYF. The CDR3 nucleotides read TGTGCCAGCAGCTCTAACAGGGGTAACGAGCAGTACTTC. Combining the CDR3 with reference TRBV11-3 and TRBJ2-7 gives the whole variable domain EAGVVQSPRYKIIEKKQPVAFWCNPISGHNTLYWYLQNLGQGPELLIRYENEEAVDDSQLPKDRFSAERLKGVDSTLKIQPAELGDSAVYLCASSSNRGNEQYFGPGTRLTVT.

This rearrangement joins TRBV12-5 to TRBJ2-3; 8 nucleotides match TRBD2. The germline CDR1 and CDR2 sequences are LGHNT and FRNRAP. V lost 6 bases to trimming and J lost 11 bases; unmatched junction nucleotides: 13. This CDR3 region has 14 residues. CDR3 residues: CASGPTSGGPRQYF. The DNA for the CDR3 is TGTGCTAGTGGGCCGACCTCGGGGGGGCCGAGGCAGTATTTT.

As for this clone: A read error may produce the germline difference seen at one junction end. The chain links TRBV7-7 to TRBJ1-1, with D possibly TRBD1 on 6 matching bases. The CDR3 is made up of 15 amino acids. Germline values: CDR1 SSHAT, CDR2 FNYEAQ (reference sequence). The CDR3 region is CASSPPSGVNTEAFF. The CDR3 nucleotides are TGTGCTAGCAGCCCACCGTCAGGGGTGAACACTGAAGCTTTCTTT.

The rearrangement uses TRBV7-6 and TRBJ1-1, with D perhaps TRBD1 (5 bases). From germline, CDR1 is SGHVS and CDR2 FNYEAQ. The CDR3 totals 15 residues. Trimming took 1 base from V and 4 from J, leaving 13 bases between them. The CDR3 DNA is TGTGCCAGCAGCTTAGTAGTTTCGGGGGGCACTGAAGCTTTCTTT. Amino acid sequence: CASSLVVSGGTEAFF.

The chain employs TRBV23-1 and TRBJ1-2; D is perhaps TRBD1 (6 bases). TRBV23-1 falls under the ORF class, with uncertain function. V gave up 8 bases and J gave up 3 bases, with 16 bases separating them. The CDR3 length is 14 residues. In nucleotides, the CDR3 is TGCGCCAGCGAACAGGGTCCTTCGGACTATGGCTACACCTTC. Amino acids: CASEQGPSDYGYTF.

For this clone: The same CDR3 also results from other DNA sequences found in this sample. The gene calls are TRBV5-1 and TRBJ1-1; 10 positions agree with TRBD1. Germline-derived CDR1 and CDR2 are SGHRS and YFSETQ. V lost 4 bases and J lost 5; bases outside the gene matches: 5. CDR3 length: 14 residues. In DNA form, the CDR3 reads TGCGCCAGCAGCCGGGACAGGGGAGGGACTGAAGCTTTCTTT. Its translation: CASSRDRGGTEAFF.

The V call is TRBV6-6, the J call TRBJ1-1, with D unclear. With 4 bases removed from V and 0 bases from J, the gap between germline ends came to 12 bases. This CDR3 has 15 amino acids. The germline CDR1 and CDR2 sequences are MNHNY and SVGAGI (reference sequence). The CDR3 DNA is TGTGCCAGCAGTTTCGGTGCGGCGGTGAACACTGAAGCTTTCTTT. This gives the protein CASSFGAAVNTEAFF.

This clone has a single count. The chain uses TRBV7-3 and TRBJ2-1; 16 bases are shared with TRBD2. This CDR3 is 19 amino acids long. The ends lost 5 bases at V and 0 bases at J; junction bases unmatched: 7. CDR1 is SGHTA, CDR2 FQGTGA, per germline. The CDR3 region has the DNA TGTGCCAGCAGCCCACCGGGACTAGCGGGGGGGAGCTCCTACAATGAGCAGTTCTTC. Protein: CASSPPGLAGGSSYNEQFF.

J is TRBJ2-2 and V is TRBV7-9, with a tentative D call TRBD1 (5 bases). Trimming removed 5 bases at V and 7 bases at J, with 20 bases between. Germline V gives CDR1 SEHNR, CDR2 FQNEAQ (reference sequence). The CDR3 covers 16 residues. The CDR3 here is CASSDSMGGRDGELFF. The DNA of the CDR3 is TGTGCCAGCAGCGATAGTATGGGCGGCAGGGACGGGGAGCTGTTTTTT. Using reference TRBV7-9 and TRBJ2-2 for the parts outside the CDR3, the full variable domain is DTGVSQNPRHKITKRGQNVTFRCDPISEHNRLYWYRQTLGQGPEFLTYFQNEAQLEKSRLLSDRFSAERPKGSFSTLEIQRTEQGDSAMYLCASSDSMGGRDGELFFGEGSRLTVL.

The chain carries TRBV27 and TRBJ1-2; D is unresolved. CDR1 and CDR2 from the germline V gene are MNHEY and SMNVEV (reference sequence). The V end lost 3 bases, the J end lost 4 bases, and 12 bases lay between the germline ends. This CDR3 is built from 14 residues. The CDR3 loop is CASSFVAGPYGYTF. CDR3 bases: TGTGCCAGCAGTTTTGTGGCAGGCCCCTATGGCTACACCTTC.

V is TRBV13 and J is TRBJ2-7; TRBD1 matches at 11 bases. V trimming: 5 bases; J trimming: 6 bases; junction bases outside the gene matches: 6. CDR1 PRHDT and CDR2 FYEKMQ come from the germline V gene (reference sequence). This CDR3 is 14 amino acids long. DNA for the CDR3: TGTGCCAGCAGCCGAGGACAGGGGGCAGTCGAGCAGTACTTC. It codes for CASSRGQGAVEQYF.

This rearrangement joins TRBV21-1 to TRBJ2-5; the D segment call TRBD1 is taken from the table without a DNA check. TRBV21-1 is recorded as a pseudogene. The CDR3 is 15 residues long. The CDR3 here is CASSKRDRGGETQYF. In DNA form, the CDR3 reads TGTGCCAGCAGCAAGAGGGACAGGGGAGGGGAGACCCAGTACTTC.

V usage is TRBV6-2 or TRBV6-3 and J usage is TRBJ2-7; a possible D gene is TRBD2 (6 bases). Germline CDR1 and CDR2: MNHEY and SVGEGT. The CDR3 extends over 15 amino acids. Deletions cut 2 bases from V and 1 base from J, with 12 bases between. The chain's CDR3 is CASSYLPGLSYEQYF. DNA for the CDR3: TGTGCCAGCAGTTACCTACCGGGACTGTCCTACGAGCAGTACTTC.

CDR3 residues: CASSFSDSTEAFF. The DNA for the CDR3 is TGTGCCAGTAGCTTCTCGGACAGCACTGAAGCTTTCTTT. The rearrangement joins TRBV19 to TRBJ1-1, with D possibly being TRBD1 (6 bases). CDR1 is LNHDA, CDR2 SQIVND, per germline (reference sequence). CDR3 length: 13 amino acids. V gave up 6 bases and J gave up 4 bases, with 12 bases separating them.

The rearrangement links TRBV23-1 to TRBJ2-5; 8 bases line up with TRBD2. TRBV23-1 is an ORF, and what it does is uncertain. Trimming at V came to 1 base and at J to 0 bases, leaving 7 bases not matched to a gene. This CDR3 region has 17 residues. Here the CDR3 reads CASSQWTLAGYQETQYF. The DNA of the CDR3 is TGCGCCAGCAGTCAATGGACCCTAGCGGGTTACCAAGAGACCCAGTACTTC.

The V gene is TRBV9, the J gene TRBJ1-2, with no clear D. CDR3 length equals 18 residues. V was trimmed by 1 base and J by 2 bases, leaving 21 bases between them. In germline, CDR1 is SGDLS, CDR2 YYNGEE. CDR3 sequence reads: CASSVSPHDKGGNYGYTF. CDR3 DNA sequence: TGTGCCAGCAGCGTAAGCCCCCATGACAAGGGAGGCAACTATGGCTACACCTTC.

The genes are TRBV6-4 and TRBJ2-5; D perhaps matches TRBD1 (5 bases). Germline lookup yields CDR1 MRHNA and CDR2 SNTAGT. The CDR3 spans 13 residues. V lost 4 bases, J lost 4 bases, and 10 bases lay in between. CDR3 DNA: TGTGCCAGCAGTGCAGGGTTGGGAGAGACCCAGTACTTC. Translated, it gives CASSAGLGETQYF.

This clone was seen more than once but under ten times. The chain carries TRBV30 and TRBJ2-7, with no clear D. The CDR3 is made up of 12 amino acids. Trimming left V 1 base short and J 7 bases short, with 11 bases between. The germline V gene has CDR1 GTSNPN and CDR2 SVGIG (reference sequence). The CDR3 sequence is CAWSASAREQYF. In DNA, the CDR3 is TGTGCCTGGAGTGCCTCGGCCAGGGAGCAGTACTTC.

J is TRBJ1-5 and V is TRBV4-2; TRBD1 matches at 10 bases. The J segment lost 7 bases and the V segment lost 4 bases, leaving 7 bases of the junction unmatched. The CDR3 totals 15 residues. Germline V gene lookup returns CDR1 LGHNA and CDR2 YNFKEQ. This CDR3 is CASSPTGGAGQPQHF. CDR3 DNA sequence: TGTGCCAGCAGCCCGACAGGGGGCGCAGGGCAGCCCCAGCATTTT.

The V call is TRBV7-2, the J call TRBJ1-5; the match to TRBD1 covers 8 bases. CDR1 is SGHTA and CDR2 is FQGNSA in the germline V gene. V was pared by 1 base and J by 5 bases, with 1 base of the junction left unmatched. This CDR3 region has 14 residues. CDR3 in DNA: TGTGCCAGCAGCTTAGGACAGGGGTATCAGCCCCAGCATTTT. Amino acid sequence: CASSLGQGYQPQHF.

CDR3 bases: TGTGCCATCGAGAAGACAGGGGTGGATGGCTACACCTTC. It encodes CAIEKTGVDGYTF. This chain connects TRBV6-6 to TRBJ1-2; 8 nucleotides match TRBD1. V was pared by 10 bases and J by 6 bases, with 10 bases of the junction left unmatched. This CDR3 comprises 13 residues. From germline, CDR1 is MNHNY and CDR2 SVGAGI (reference sequence).

This clone has a handful of counts. This chain uses TRBV5-6 with TRBJ2-7; D ambiguous. Germline V gene sequence: CDR1 SGHDT, CDR2 YYEEEE. V lost 2 bases and J lost 3, with 15 bases in between. The CDR3 covers 15 residues. As DNA, the CDR3 is TGTGCCAGCAGCTTAATTGGTCGAGGAGACTACGAGCAGTACTTC. This encodes CASSLIGRGDYEQYF.

V usage is TRBV30 and J usage is TRBJ1-5; 9 positions agree with TRBD1. The CDR3 runs 17 residues. Germline assignment: CDR1 GTSNPN and CDR2 SVGIG (reference sequence). J was trimmed by 1 base and V by 5 bases; bases with no gene match: 12. CDR3 in DNA: TGTGCCTGGGCGGGACAGGGCGCCGGGACGAGCAATCAGCCCCAGCATTTT. Translated, it gives CAWAGQGAGTSNQPQHF.

The V and J genes are TRBV20-1 and TRBJ1-6, with no clear D. Trimming stripped 3 bases from V and 8 bases from J, with 8 bases between. The germline V gene encodes CDR1 DFQATT and CDR2 SNEGSKA (reference sequence). The CDR3 covers 12 residues. As DNA, the CDR3 is TGCAGTGCTAGTTCCGGGGATTCACCCCTCCACTTT. It codes for CSASSGDSPLHF.